Listed below are T cell receptor beta chains from one sample, sequenced in a study of metastatic and nonmetastatic thyroid tumors. TCRdb called clones again from the PCR reads with MiXCR. The sample lists 100,000 or so clones, about 16% occurring once. Sample: blood. All receptors derive from a female donor with papillary thyroid cancer or a benign thyroid nodule (not recorded which). Some clones in this sample may be carry-over from other donors' samples. Each CDR3 is given with its conserved first and last residue. The D gene is left open where the match is weak. Not all rows give a size; the values are once, few, many and, for expanded clones, a class.

j_call,v_call,d_call,clone_size,cdr3_aa,cdr3_nt
TRBJ1-4,TRBV2,TRBD1,many,CASRRQGMTNEKLFF,TGTGCCAGCAGAAGACAGGGGATGACTAATGAAAAACTGTTTTTT
TRBJ1-3,TRBV9,TRBD1,many,CASSVGDRGLNTIYF,TGTGCCAGCAGCGTAGGGGACAGGGGCTTAAACACCATATATTTT
TRBJ2-5,TRBV3-1,NA,NA,CATEGQRKTVQYF,TGTGCCACGGAAGGACAGAGGAAAACCGTCCAGTACTTC
TRBJ1-2,TRBV7-9,NA,many,CASSLGGRAGYTF,TGTGCCAGCAGCTTAGGAGGCCGGGCTGGCTACACCTTC
TRBJ1-1,TRBV7-6,NA,few,CASSLDEGVEAFF,TGTGCCAGCAGCTTAGATGAGGGCGTTGAAGCTTTCTTT
TRBJ1-5,TRBV30,NA,NA,CAWSWTWGLGNQPQHF,TGTGCCTGGTCCTGGACATGGGGACTTGGCAATCAGCCCCAGCATTTT
TRBJ2-7,TRBV27,NA,few,CASSRSTGLNEQYF,TGTGCCAGCAGCCGATCAACAGGGTTAAACGAGCAGTACTTC
TRBJ2-5,TRBV19,NA,many,CASSMRGIPETQYF,TGTGCCAGTAGTATGAGAGGGATCCCAGAGACCCAGTACTTC
TRBJ1-4,TRBV2,NA,many,CASSDPQGKANEKLFF,TGTGCCAGCAGCGATCCACAGGGTAAAGCTAATGAAAAACTGTTTTTT
TRBJ1-1,TRBV5-1,NA,many,CASRRGGEDTEAFF,TGCGCCAGCAGACGTGGTGGAGAGGACACTGAAGCTTTTTTT
TRBJ2-3,TRBV20-1,NA,many,CSARETPPAGAVYGTDTQYF,TGCAGTGCCCGCGAGACCCCCCCAGCTGGGGCGGTCTACGGCACAGATACGCAGTATTTT
TRBJ1-1,TRBV10-2,NA,many,CASSEGTASEAFF,TGCGCCAGCAGTGAAGGGACCGCGAGTGAAGCTTTCTTT
TRBJ2-5,TRBV29-1,NA,many,CSYTTGIQSTQETQYF,TGCAGCTATACTACAGGGATACAATCGACCCAAGAGACCCAGTACTTC
TRBJ1-6,TRBV20-1,NA,many,CSARDSRGDLYNSPLHF,TGCAGTGCTAGAGATTCCCGGGGTGACCTTTATAATTCACCCCTCCACTTT
TRBJ1-1,TRBV7-8,NA,many,CASSPEATFEAFF,TGTGCCAGCAGCCCCGAAGCCACTTTTGAAGCTTTCTTT
TRBJ1-5,TRBV24-1,NA,NA,CATSDSGVGQPQHF,TGTGCCACCAGTGATTCAGGGGTCGGGCAGCCCCAGCATTTT
TRBJ2-6,TRBV7-8,TRBD1,many,CASSYGTVLSGANVLTF,TGTGCCAGCAGCTACGGGACAGTTCTTTCTGGGGCCAACGTCCTGACTTTC
TRBJ1-2,TRBV30,TRBD1,many,CAWTDRANYGYTF,TGTGCCTGGACGGACAGGGCTAACTATGGCTACACCTTC
TRBJ1-2,TRBV6-5,NA,NA,CASSEPGLNMRRGYTF,TGTGCCAGCAGCGAACCGGGTCTTAACATGCGGAGAGGCTACACCTTC
TRBJ2-5,TRBV28,NA,many,CASSQGTRGEETQYF,TGTGCCAGCAGTCAGGGGACCCGAGGTGAAGAGACCCAGTACTTC
TRBJ2-5,TRBV9,NA,many,CASSPHTWGEETQYF,TGTGCCAGCAGCCCCCACACTTGGGGTGAAGAGACCCAGTACTTC
TRBJ2-1,TRBV5-6,NA,NA,CASSLVGGHEQFF,TGTGCCAGCAGCTTGGTCGGGGGCCATGAGCAGTTCTTC
TRBJ2-3,TRBV4-1,NA,many,CASSQVVGSDTQYF,TGCGCCAGCAGCCAAGTCGTAGGTTCAGATACGCAGTATTTT
TRBJ2-1,TRBV18,TRBD1,many,CASSPDFGTGANEQFF,TGTGCCAGCTCACCTGATTTCGGAACAGGGGCGAATGAGCAGTTCTTC
TRBJ1-1,TRBV7-8,NA,many,CASSSRDGRNTEAFF,TGTGCCAGCAGCTCCCGGGACGGGAGAAACACTGAAGCTTTCTTT
TRBJ1-6,TRBV6-5,NA,many,CASSYERVSPLHF,TGTGCCAGCAGTTACGAGAGGGTTTCACCCCTCCACTTT
TRBJ1-5,TRBV6-2/TRBV6-3,NA,many,CASSYERQPQHF,TGTGCCAGCAGCTACGAGCGACAGCCCCAGCATTTT
TRBJ2-5,TRBV20-1,TRBD1,few,CSARGGTAFSNQETQYF,TGCAGTGCTAGAGGAGGGACAGCCTTCAGTAACCAAGAGACCCAGTACTTC
TRBJ2-3,TRBV2,NA,many,CASSASRGEYTDTQYF,TGTGCCAGCAGTGCCTCACGCGGGGAGTACACAGATACGCAGTATTTT
TRBJ2-3,TRBV6-2/TRBV6-3,TRBD2,many,CASSYSVLAGHTDTQYF,TGTGCCAGCAGTTACTCTGTGCTAGCGGGCCACACAGATACGCAGTATTTT
TRBJ2-7,TRBV11-2,NA,many,CASSLDIGKRYF,TGTGCCAGCAGCTTAGACATCGGCAAGAGGTACTTC
TRBJ1-1,TRBV11-3,NA,many,CASSLGAGEAFF,TGTGCCAGCAGCTTAGGAGCGGGCGAAGCTTTCTTT
TRBJ2-5,TRBV5-1,NA,NA,CASREGLQETQYF,TGCGCCAGCAGGGAGGGACTCCAAGAGACCCAGTACTTC
TRBJ2-3,TRBV27,NA,many,CASRWGSTDTQYF,TGTGCCAGCAGGTGGGGGAGCACAGATACGCAGTATTTT
TRBJ1-5,TRBV6-2/TRBV6-3,NA,many,CASSAQGFSNQPQHF,TGTGCCAGCAGTGCGCAGGGGTTTAGCAATCAGCCCCAGCATTTT
TRBJ1-6,TRBV7-2,NA,NA,CASSLGSSGRSPLHF,TGTGCCAGCAGCTTAGGATCGTCCGGGAGATCACCCCTCCACTTT
TRBJ2-3,TRBV12-5,NA,NA,CASGLGSGISTDTQYF,TGTGCTAGTGGTTTGGGTTCTGGGATAAGCACAGATACGCAGTATTTT
TRBJ2-7,TRBV29-1,TRBD2,medium-sized,CSVVRGAYEQYF,TGCAGCGTTGTTCGGGGGGCCTACGAGCAGTACTTC
TRBJ2-1,TRBV24-1,TRBD2,NA,CATQKRRGAPYNEQFF,TGTGCCACCCAAAAGAGGCGGGGGGCCCCATACAATGAGCAGTTCTTC
TRBJ2-7,TRBV28,NA,few,CASSPDMVSYEQYF,TGTGCCAGCAGCCCAGACATGGTATCATACGAGCAGTACTTT
TRBJ2-3,TRBV5-1,TRBD2,many,CASSLGLAVLSTDTQYF,TGCGCCAGCAGCTTGGGACTAGCGGTCCTCAGCACAGATACGCAGTATTTT
TRBJ2-1,TRBV12-3/TRBV12-4,NA,many,CASSLGRGLYNEQFF,TGTGCCAGCAGTTTGGGGCGGGGGCTGTACAATGAGCAGTTCTTC
TRBJ1-1,TRBV11-2,NA,many,CASSQQSGTEAFF,TGTGCCAGCAGCCAACAGTCGGGCACTGAAGCTTTCTTT
TRBJ2-1,TRBV4-1,TRBD1,many,CASSRGTGNEQFF,TGCGCCAGCAGCCGTGGGACAGGGAATGAGCAGTTCTTC
TRBJ1-1,TRBV28,NA,many,CASSPQRQAFF,TGTGCCAGCAGCCCCCAACGGCAAGCTTTCTTT